The rows below give T cell receptor beta chains drawn from one sample of a study of response to subunit inactivated influenza vaccine. TCRdb recomputed calls from the RT-PCR reads with MiXCR, one row per CDR3 protein. The sample carries over 150,000 distinct CDR3 sequences, roughly a tenth recorded once. Sequencing used CD8+ T cells sorted from PBMCs, obtained 23 months after vaccination. The receptors here all came from a man aged 50 to 69 who received an inactivated influenza vaccine. Both conserved end residues are trimmed from each CDR3.

V gene | CDR3 protein
TRBV11-1 | ASSSPGTSGGHHTGELF
TRBV6-6 | ASSYGETYEQY
TRBV7-2 | ASSFAGGPTGELF
TRBV28 | ASRDRLSSYEQY
TRBV24-1 | ATTSGDLNEQF
TRBV15 | ATSRETGYGYT
TRBV27 | ASSLGRGPYEQY
TRBV5-5 | ASTWGIYGGDYGYT
TRBV4-1 | ASSQDVLGNTEAF
TRBV20-1 | SASTTSGRTDTQY
TRBV19 | ASRIGDTEAF
TRBV4-3 | ASSQAGGRSDTQY
TRBV7-9 | ASSQTGYEQY
TRBV4-3 | ASSQDWAGGGETQY
TRBV11-2 | ASSLFGLDNNEQF
TRBV7-9 | ASSYGLAGPYNEQF
TRBV29-1 | SVVVPSGGELF
TRBV20-1 | SATQFASAEETQY
TRBV7-8 | ASSLPTGGLDEQY
TRBV27 | ASSLMAFGGINEQY
TRBV2 | ASSEVIHSGYT
TRBV29-1 | SVPDYSSTQY
TRBV29-1 | SSLRDWETQY
TRBV3-1 | ASSHLNPGHKNIQY
TRBV7-6 | ASSLEQLTEAF
TRBV7-9 | ASSLKGGYNEQF
TRBV27 | ASSLLAGGDSYNSPLH
TRBV11-2 | ASSLGAGGPRETQY
TRBV6-5 | ASTLDGEQY
TRBV9 | ASSTSGTGNYGYT
TRBV27 | ASSLGAAANTEAF
TRBV18 | ASSPPRDLPGEQY